This record covers a single TCR beta chain. Its antigen is unknown. The use of genomic DNA as template underpinned the TCR beta VDJ and CDR3 profiling. TCRdb reprocessed the reads with MiXCR, giving one entry per CDR3 protein. In the table there are about 110,000 distinct CDR3 sequences, approximately 49% of which are singletons. The sample belongs to a study of CD8+CD57+ T cells in acquired aplastic anemia. Study information: Sorted CD4+ and CD8+ cell DNA averaged roughly 3.2 ug. As sequenced from healthy donors, CD4+ cells averaged approximately 11 million reads. Study results and caveats: Common to patients and controls were twenty-nine CD8+ CDR3 sequences.

The sample consisted of sorted CD4+, CD8+, or CD8+CD57+ T cells (not recorded which) from PBMCs. The TCR was taken from a human donor in good health, serving as a control.

The CDR3 nucleotides are TGCGCCAGCAGTGAGCCCATACGGGGCGCTGATAGCAATCAGCCCCAGCATTTT. This gives the protein CASSEPIRGADSNQPQHF. The chain recombines TRBV10-1 with TRBJ1-5; the D gene is possibly TRBD1 (5 bases). The CDR3 is 18 residues long. Germline V gives CDR1 WNHNN, CDR2 SYGVQD (reference sequence). V was cut by 2 bases and J by 0 bases, with 17 bases left in between.